One and the same sample provided the 2 T cell receptor beta chains below, sequenced in a study of OX40 agonist ivuxolimab in advanced cancers. Repertoires were generated with immunoSEQ multiplex PCR, while TCRdb's copy carries only in-frame clones and drops some. The sample has approximately 46,000 clones; approximately 80% are singletons. Sequencing used CD4+ or CD8+ T cells sorted from blood, obtained in a trial of the OX40 agonist ivuxolimab. The receptors come from an adult with an advanced solid tumor such as melanoma, head and neck, liver or kidney cancer.

V gene TRBV29-1 combines with J gene TRBJ2-1, with 9 bases identical to TRBD2. The CDR3 length is 15 residues. Losses at the gene ends were 0 bases for V and 6 bases for J; bases not matched to a gene: 6. Germline CDR1 and CDR2: SQVTM and ANQGSEA. The CDR3 protein is CSVEDKRGAGNEQFF. CDR3 DNA sequence: TGCAGCGTTGAAGACAAGCGGGGGGCGGGCAATGAGCAGTTCTTC.

The J gene is TRBJ2-5, the V gene TRBV18; D is ambiguous. Germline CDR1 and CDR2: KGHSH and LQKENI. The length of the CDR3 is 13 residues. Between the trimmed V and J ends, which lost 5 bases and 0 bases, there was a span of 7 bases. The CDR3 loop reads CASSFGYQETQYF. The CDR3 nucleotides read TGTGCCAGCTCATTCGGGTACCAAGAGACCCAGTACTTC.